The 6 T cell receptor beta chains presented below share a single source sample, sequenced in a study of shared clonotypes between healthy human individuals. This table comes from immunoSEQ multiplex PCR, and its TCRdb copy is limited to in-frame clones, with some not included. The sample contains 2 million to 2.5 million clones, 95% of which appear only once. The specimen was naive CD4+ T cells sorted from blood. The subset denotes: CD45RA+ positively selected. Receptor source: a man aged 18 to 30 in good health.

The chain couples TRBV7-2 to TRBJ2-1; the D call may be TRBD1 or TRBD2 (7 bases each). Germline V CDR1 and CDR2: SGHTA, FQGNSA. The length of the CDR3 is 15 residues. Trimming took off 0 bases at V and 7 bases at J, with 13 bases between the two ends. This CDR3 reads CASSLAGTAGNEQFF. The CDR3 bases are TGTGCCAGCAGCTTAGCCGGGACAGCGGGAAATGAGCAGTTCTTC.

The sample holds one count of this clone. This chain joins TRBV5-1 and TRBJ2-5; 13 bases agree with TRBD2. The CDR3 contains 16 residues. Germline-derived CDR1 and CDR2 are SGHRS and YFSETQ. Trimming removed 4 bases from V and 1 base from J; junction bases left unmatched: 4. The CDR3 sequence is CASSRRLAGGQETQYF. Written as DNA, the CDR3 is TGCGCCAGCAGCCGCAGACTAGCGGGAGGCCAAGAGACCCAGTACTTC.

The J gene is TRBJ1-6, the V gene TRBV27; D unclear. CDR1 is MNHEY and CDR2 is SMNVEV in the germline V gene (reference sequence). The length of the CDR3 is 16 residues. The V end lost 9 bases, the J end lost 0 bases, and 15 bases lay between the germline ends. CDR3 protein: CASTRAGSSYNSPLHF. The CDR3 nucleotides read TGTGCCAGTACCCGGGCGGGTAGCTCCTATAATTCACCCCTCCACTTT.

This sequence joins TRBV2 and TRBJ1-1; D is unresolved. Germline CDR1 reads SNHLY; CDR2 reads FYNNEI. Between the trimmed V and J ends, which lost 4 bases and 7 bases, there was a span of 7 bases. The CDR3 has 11 residues. CDR3 in DNA: TGTGCCAGCAGTGTCCAGATTGAAGCTTTCTTT. As protein: CASSVQIEAFF.

The rearrangement uses TRBV5-4 and TRBJ2-1; 9 bases map to TRBD1. Germline V gives CDR1 SGHNT, CDR2 YYREEE (reference sequence). This CDR3 contains 14 residues. V trimming: 0 bases; J trimming: 10 bases; junction bases outside the gene matches: 5. This CDR3 is CASSLVQGAEEQFF. DNA for the CDR3: TGTGCCAGCAGCTTGGTACAGGGGGCTGAGGAGCAGTTCTTC.

With regard to this clone: Other DNA sequences in the sample encode the same CDR3. The chain couples TRBV25-1 to TRBJ1-1; TRBD1 matches 8 bases. V dropped 4 bases and J dropped 5; count of bases not matched to a gene: 6. Germline V gives CDR1 MGHDK, CDR2 SYGVNS. CDR3 size: 14 residues. The CDR3 coding sequence is TGTGCCAGCAGTGGCGACAGGGGCAATACTGAAGCTTTCTTT. Translating gives CASSGDRGNTEAFF.